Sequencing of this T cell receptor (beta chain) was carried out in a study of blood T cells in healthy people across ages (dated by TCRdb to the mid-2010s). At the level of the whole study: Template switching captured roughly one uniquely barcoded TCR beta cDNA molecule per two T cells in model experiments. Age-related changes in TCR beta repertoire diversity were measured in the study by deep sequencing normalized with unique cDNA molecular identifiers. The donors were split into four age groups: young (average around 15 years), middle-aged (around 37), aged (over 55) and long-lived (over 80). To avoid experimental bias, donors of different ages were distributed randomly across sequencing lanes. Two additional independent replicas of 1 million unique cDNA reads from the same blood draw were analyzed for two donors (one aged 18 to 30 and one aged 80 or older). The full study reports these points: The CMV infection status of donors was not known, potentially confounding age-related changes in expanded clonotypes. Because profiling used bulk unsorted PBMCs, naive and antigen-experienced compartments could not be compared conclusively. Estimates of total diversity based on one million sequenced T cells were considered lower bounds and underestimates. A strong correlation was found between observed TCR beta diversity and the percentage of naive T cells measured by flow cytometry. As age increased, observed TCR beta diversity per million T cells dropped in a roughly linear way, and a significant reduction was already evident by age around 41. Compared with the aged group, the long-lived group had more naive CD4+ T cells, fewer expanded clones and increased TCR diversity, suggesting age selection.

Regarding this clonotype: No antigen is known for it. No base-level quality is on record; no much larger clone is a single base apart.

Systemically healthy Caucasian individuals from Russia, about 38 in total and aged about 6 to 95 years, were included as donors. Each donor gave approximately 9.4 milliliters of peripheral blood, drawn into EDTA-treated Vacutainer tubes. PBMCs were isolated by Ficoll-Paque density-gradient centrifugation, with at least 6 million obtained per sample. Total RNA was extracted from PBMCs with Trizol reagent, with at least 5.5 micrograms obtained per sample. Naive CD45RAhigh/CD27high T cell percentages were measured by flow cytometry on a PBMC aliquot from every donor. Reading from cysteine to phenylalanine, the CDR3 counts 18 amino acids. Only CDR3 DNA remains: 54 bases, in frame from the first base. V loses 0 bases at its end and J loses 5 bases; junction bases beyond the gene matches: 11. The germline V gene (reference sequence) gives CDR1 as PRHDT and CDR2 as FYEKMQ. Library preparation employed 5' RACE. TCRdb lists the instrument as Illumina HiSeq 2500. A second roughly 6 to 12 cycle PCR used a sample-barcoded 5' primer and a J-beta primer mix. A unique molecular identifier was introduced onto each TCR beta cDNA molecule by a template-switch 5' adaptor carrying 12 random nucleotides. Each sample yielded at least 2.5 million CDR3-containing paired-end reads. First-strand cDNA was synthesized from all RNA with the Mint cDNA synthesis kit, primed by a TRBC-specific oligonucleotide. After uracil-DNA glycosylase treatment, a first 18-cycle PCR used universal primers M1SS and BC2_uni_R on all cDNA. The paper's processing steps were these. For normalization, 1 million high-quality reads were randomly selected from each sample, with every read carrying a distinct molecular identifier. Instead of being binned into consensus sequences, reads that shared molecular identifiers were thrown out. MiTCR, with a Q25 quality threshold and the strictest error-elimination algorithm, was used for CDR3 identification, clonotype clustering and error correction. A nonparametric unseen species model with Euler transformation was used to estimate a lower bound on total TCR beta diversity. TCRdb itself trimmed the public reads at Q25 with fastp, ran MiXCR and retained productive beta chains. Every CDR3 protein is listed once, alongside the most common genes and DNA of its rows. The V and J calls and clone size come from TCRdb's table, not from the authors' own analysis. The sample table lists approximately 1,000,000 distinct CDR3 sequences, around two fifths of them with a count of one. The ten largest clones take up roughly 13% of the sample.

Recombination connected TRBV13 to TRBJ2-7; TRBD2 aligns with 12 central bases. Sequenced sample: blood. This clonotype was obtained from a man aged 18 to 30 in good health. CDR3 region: CASSLGVKLAGGPDEQYF. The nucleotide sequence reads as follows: TGTGCCAGCAGCTTAGGAGTTAAACTAGCGGGGGGTCCTGACGAGCAGTACTTC.